The 23 T cell receptor beta chains in this list originate from one sample, sequenced in a study of regulatory T cells in long-lasting Graves disease. Building the TCR beta libraries relied on iRepertoire HTBI primers, and CDR3 regions underwent Arm-PCR. One entry per CDR3 protein results from TCRdb running MiXCR on the multiplex PCR reads. Of 350,000 to 500,000 distinct CDR3 sequences in the sample, around 15% are singletons; the top ten hold about a sixth. Documented time point: newly diagnosed GD, antithyroid drugs for less than 3 months. The TCR library was prepared using RNA isolated from PBMCs. These data were likewise used in another study, on T cells in Graves' hyperthyroidism and ophthalmopathy.

The sequenced sample was peripheral blood mononuclear cells (PBMCs), obtained at new diagnosis, from a patient treated with antithyroid drugs. All receptors derive from a woman in her forties or fifties with Graves disease.

V gene TRBV20-1 combines with J gene TRBJ2-7, with a weak D call TRBD1 (6 bases). Germline CDR1 is DFQATT and CDR2 is SNEGSKA (reference sequence). CDR3 length: 13 residues. V lost 4 bases, J lost 3 bases, and 13 bases lay in between. The CDR3 sequence is CSANPTGLYEQYF. The CDR3 nucleotides read TGCAGTGCTAACCCGACAGGCCTCTACGAGCAGTACTTC.

This sequence joins TRBV5-1 and TRBJ2-5; a weak D match, TRBD1 (6 bases). The CDR3 spans 14 residues. With 2 bases removed from V and 4 bases from J, the gap between germline ends came to 12 bases. The germline V gene encodes CDR1 SGHRS and CDR2 YFSETQ. The CDR3 DNA follows: TGCGCCAGCAGCTTTGGACAGTCGTCAGAGACCCAGTACTTC. Encoded protein: CASSFGQSSETQYF.

This clonotype was observed once. This chain joins TRBV19 and TRBJ2-1; D not certain. The germline V gene encodes CDR1 LNHDA and CDR2 SQIVND (reference sequence). Trimming removed 6 bases at V and 9 bases at J, with 15 bases between. The CDR3 totals 13 residues. The CDR3 nucleotides read TGTGCCAGTAGACTTCTCCGAGGTGGTGAGCAGTTCTTC. It specifies CASRLLRGGEQFF.

A few counts support this clonotype. The CDR3 DNA sequence: TGTGCCAGCTCACCTACAGGGGACGAGCAGTACTTC. Amino acid sequence: CASSPTGDEQYF. This chain links TRBV18 with TRBJ2-7, with 7 bases matching TRBD1. The ends lost 3 bases at V and 5 bases at J; junction bases unmatched: 1. The CDR3 is made up of 12 amino acids. Per the germline V gene, CDR1 is KGHSH and CDR2 is LQKENI.

The chain links TRBV27 to TRBJ1-2, with D possibly being TRBD1 (5 bases). From germline, CDR1 is MNHEY and CDR2 SMNVEV (reference sequence). V lost 8 bases to trimming and J lost 7 bases, with 14 bases between them. The CDR3 is 12 amino acids. CDR3 nucleotide sequence: TGTGCCAGCGGAGATGGGGCAGCTGGCTACACCTTC. Its translation: CASGDGAAGYTF.

This clonotype was counted many times. The gene calls are TRBV30 and TRBJ2-3; 9 nucleotides align to TRBD2. The CDR3 loop spans 14 amino acids. Germline V gene sequence: CDR1 GTSNPN, CDR2 SVGIG (reference sequence). The junction had 4 bases not matched to a gene; V was cut back by 4 bases and J by 2 bases. As DNA, the CDR3 is TGTGCCTGGACCAGGACTAGCGTCACAGATACGCAGTATTTT. Its translation: CAWTRTSVTDTQYF.

This clonotype occurred many times. The chain employs TRBV28 and TRBJ2-7, with 7 bases aligning to TRBD2. V shed 6 bases and J 5 bases; nucleotides not matched to a gene: 13. The CDR3 contains 15 residues. Germline assignment: CDR1 MDHEN and CDR2 SYDVKM. The CDR3 loop reads CASRPTGGLQNEQYF. Here the CDR3 DNA reads TGTGCCAGCAGGCCGACGGGGGGTCTGCAGAACGAGCAGTACTTC. Full variable domain (remainder filled in from reference TRBV28 and TRBJ2-7): DVKVTQSSRYLVKRTGEKVFLECVQDMDHENMFWYRQDPGLGLRLIYFSYDVKMKEKGDIPEGYSVSREKKERFSLILESASTNQTSMYLCASRPTGGLQNEQYFGPGTRLTVT.

This clonotype was seen repeatedly, ten times or more. V is TRBV7-8 and J is TRBJ2-1; the match to TRBD2 covers 9 bases. The length of the CDR3 is 16 residues. V gave up 5 bases and J gave up 4 bases; unmatched junction bases: 9. Germline loops: CDR1 SGHVS, CDR2 FQNEAQ. CDR3 in amino acids: CASSPRHTSGYNEQFF. The CDR3 nucleotides are TGTGCCAGCAGCCCTCGTCATACTAGCGGGTACAATGAGCAGTTCTTC. The full variable domain, rest sourced from reference TRBV7-8 and TRBJ2-1, is GAGVSQSPRYKVAKRGQDVALRCDPISGHVSLFWYQQALGQGPEFLTYFQNEAQLDKSGLPSDRFFAERPEGSVSTLKIQRTQQEDSAVYLCASSPRHTSGYNEQFFGPGTRLTVL.

This clonotype appeared many times. The chain recombines TRBV9 with TRBJ2-1; TRBD2 aligns across 12 bases. V shed 2 bases and J 7 bases; nucleotides not matched to a gene: 4. CDR1 and CDR2 from the germline V gene are SGDLS and YYNGEE. This CDR3 comprises 15 residues. The CDR3 DNA sequence: TGTGCCAGCAGCGTGACTAGCGGGAGTAGGAATGAGCAGTTCTTC. This gives the protein CASSVTSGSRNEQFF.

The sample holds many counts of this clonotype. V usage is TRBV7-4 and J usage is TRBJ2-7, with 7 bases that match TRBD1. The CDR3 length is 14 residues. The germline gives CDR1 SGHVT, CDR2 SQSDAQ. Trimming took 5 bases from V and 3 from J; bases not matched to a gene: 7. CDR3 sequence: CASSMTGTDYEQYF. In DNA form, the CDR3 reads TGTGCCAGCAGCATGACAGGGACAGACTACGAGCAGTACTTC.

The chain carries TRBV14 and TRBJ2-1, with 14 bases matching TRBD2. Germline values: CDR1 SGHDN, CDR2 FVKESK. The CDR3 covers 18 residues. V shed 1 base, J shed 7 bases, and the junction held 9 bases outside the gene matches. This chain's CDR3 is CASSQGASGTSGRNEQFF. CDR3 sequence (DNA): TGTGCCAGCAGCCAAGGGGCATCCGGGACTAGCGGGAGAAATGAGCAGTTCTTC.

Ten or more counts support this clonotype. J is TRBJ2-7 and V is TRBV12-3 or TRBV12-4, with D maybe TRBD2 (6 bases). V lost 6 bases to trimming and J lost 4 bases, with 16 bases between them. The CDR3 spans 14 residues. This CDR3 is CASRRDPSGYEQYF. CDR3 nucleotides: TGTGCCAGCAGGCGGGACCCGTCTGGGTACGAGCAGTACTTC.

A few counts support this clonotype. The chain is built from TRBV7-9 and TRBJ1-1; 10 bases are a match to TRBD1. Germline V gene data show CDR1 as SEHNR and CDR2 as FQNEAQ (reference sequence). V gave up 5 bases and J gave up 1 base; unmatched junction bases: 4. This CDR3 has 15 amino acids. CDR3 in DNA: TGTGCCAGCAGCAGCGGACAGGGGGGGAACACTGAAGCTTTCTTT. It specifies CASSSGQGGNTEAFF.

Ten or more counts support this clonotype. J is TRBJ2-3 and V is TRBV2; possible D gene TRBD1, 6 bases. Germline V gene data show CDR1 as SNHLY and CDR2 as FYNNEI. V was clipped by 6 bases and J by 6 bases, with 16 bases between them. This CDR3 has 14 residues. The CDR3 loop is CASRRDTRGDTQYF. The CDR3 coding sequence is TGTGCCAGCAGGAGGGACACCAGAGGGGATACGCAGTATTTT.

The CDR3 reads CASSAPPRDEAYF. The CDR3 nucleotides are TGTGCCAGCAGCGCCCCTCCCCGGGACGAAGCGTATTTT. The chain carries TRBV9 and TRBJ2-3; the D gene could be TRBD1 or TRBD2 (5 bases each). Germline V lookup: CDR1 SGDLS, CDR2 YYNGEE. Trimming stripped 3 bases from V and 14 bases from J, with 19 bases between. There are 13 residues in the CDR3.

This clonotype was counted ten times or more. The CDR3: CSVEAASGGTDTQYF. The CDR3 bases are TGCAGCGTTGAAGCTGCTAGCGGGGGCACAGATACGCAGTATTTT. The rearrangement joins TRBV29-1 to TRBJ2-3; 9 bases align to TRBD2. This CDR3 is built from 15 residues. Losses at the gene ends were 1 base for V and 1 base for J; bases not matched to a gene: 3. Germline CDR1 is SQVTM and CDR2 is ANQGSEA.

CDR3 DNA: TGTGCCAGCAGACCGGACAGTGAAAAACTGTTTTTT. Translating it yields CASRPDSEKLFF. The rearrangement uses TRBV12-3 or TRBV12-4 and TRBJ1-4, with a weak D call TRBD1 (6 bases). The length of the CDR3 is 12 residues. V lost 6 bases and J lost 7, with 9 bases in between.

As regards this clonotype: A much larger clonotype is one base distant, so this may be a read error. The V and J genes are TRBV12-3 or TRBV12-4 and TRBJ2-2; perhaps TRBD2 as D (5 bases). Trimming took off 7 bases at V and 8 bases at J, with 17 bases between the two ends. The CDR3 totals 14 residues. In DNA, the CDR3 is TGTGCCAGCAATAAAACCCAGCCGGGGGGGGAGCTGTTTTTT. Protein: CASNKTQPGGELFF.

This clonotype was seen many times. V is TRBV29-1 and J is TRBJ1-1, with 7 bases lining up with TRBD1. V dropped 0 bases and J dropped 6; count of bases not matched to a gene: 10. Germline loops: CDR1 SQVTM, CDR2 ANQGSEA. The CDR3 is made up of 15 amino acids. The CDR3 DNA reads TGCAGCGTTGAAGACCGTAGAGGGGGCGCGTCTGAAGCTTTCTTT. Translation gives CSVEDRRGGASEAFF.

This clonotype came up a few times. This chain links TRBV27 with TRBJ1-2; a possible D gene is TRBD1 (6 bases). The germline V gene encodes CDR1 MNHEY and CDR2 SMNVEV (reference sequence). This CDR3 contains 13 residues. Trimming pared 10 bases from V and 0 bases from J, leaving 12 bases between. The CDR3 reads CATWTVSNYGYTF. DNA for the CDR3: TGTGCCACGTGGACAGTTTCTAACTATGGCTACACCTTC.

This clonotype was counted at least ten times. The J gene is TRBJ2-5, the V gene TRBV3-1; 9 bases align to TRBD2. CDR1 and CDR2 from the germline V gene are LGHDT and YNNKEL (reference sequence). This CDR3 is 16 amino acids long. The trim removed 0 bases at V and 3 bases at J, leaving 5 bases unmatched. CDR3 coding DNA: TGTGCCAGCAGCCAAGAGAAATTAGCGGGAGAAGAGACCCAGTACTTC. Translation: CASSQEKLAGEETQYF.

This clonotype was picked up many times. This rearrangement joins TRBV5-1 to TRBJ2-2; D is ambiguous. The CDR3 spans 13 residues. The V and J ends lost 4 bases and 2 bases respectively, with 6 bases between them. Germline-derived CDR1 and CDR2 are SGHRS and YFSETQ. CDR3 region: CASSVRNTGELFF. The CDR3 nucleotides are TGCGCCAGCAGCGTGAGAAACACCGGGGAGCTGTTTTTT.

This clonotype has ten or more counts. The chain is built from TRBV6-1 and TRBJ2-5, with D unresolved. CDR1 MNHNS and CDR2 SASEGT come from the germline V gene. The length of the CDR3 is 11 residues. Trimming removed 7 bases from V and 5 bases from J, with 8 bases in between. CDR3 protein: CASTNGETQYF. The CDR3 DNA sequence: TGTGCCAGCACCAATGGGGAGACCCAGTACTTC.